This TCR beta chain was identified during a study of cytomegalovirus exposure and HLA in healthy donors. 60 Vbeta and 13 Jbeta primers were used in PCR. Libraries were prepared by immunoSEQ multiplex PCR; TCRdb keeps only in-frame clonotypes and omits some of them. The table has just over 200,000 clones, 75% to 90% seen once. Germline-derived CDR1 and CDR2 are MNHNS and SASEGT. The CDR3 covers 15 residues. The V gene is TRBV6-1, the J gene TRBJ2-5; a weak D match, TRBD1 (5 bases). The J call is uncertain, as TRBJ2-7 better fits the DNA end. Sequencing was done on a sample of PBMCs. The TCR originated in a woman aged 35 to 49 in good health and CMV-seronegative. DNA for the CDR3: TGTGCCAGCAGTGAACGCCCAGGGTGGCCCTACGAGCAGTACTTC. This codes for CASSERPGWPYEQYF.